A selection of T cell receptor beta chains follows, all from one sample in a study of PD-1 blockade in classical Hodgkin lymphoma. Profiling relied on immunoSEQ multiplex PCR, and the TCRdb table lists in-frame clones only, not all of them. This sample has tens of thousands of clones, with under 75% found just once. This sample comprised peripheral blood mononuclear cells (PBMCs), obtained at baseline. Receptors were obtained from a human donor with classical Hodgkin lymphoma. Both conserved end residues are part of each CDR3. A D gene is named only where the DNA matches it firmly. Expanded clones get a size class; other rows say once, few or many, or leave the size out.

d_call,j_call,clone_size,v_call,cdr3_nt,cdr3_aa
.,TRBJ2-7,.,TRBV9,TGTGCCAGCAGCGTGTCGGCTCAAGGTGACTACGAGCAGTACTTC,CASSVSAQGDYEQYF
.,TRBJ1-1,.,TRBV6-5,TGTGCCAGCAGCTGGGGGGCCACTGAAGCTTTCTTT,CASSWGATEAFF
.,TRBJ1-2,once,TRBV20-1,TGCAGTGCCCGGCGGGGCGGCTACACCTTC,CSARRGGYTF
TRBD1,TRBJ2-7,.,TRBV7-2,TGTGCCAGCAGCCCTTCCGGGACAGATCTGAGTGGGTACTTC,CASSPSGTDLSGYF
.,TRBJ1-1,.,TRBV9,TGTGCCAGCAGCGCCGGCCTTTTCGTGGCGAACACTGAAGCTTTCTTT,CASSAGLFVANTEAFF
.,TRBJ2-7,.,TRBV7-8,TGTGCCAGCAGCCGACCCGACGGGCAGGCCCACTACGAGCAGTACTTC,CASSRPDGQAHYEQYF
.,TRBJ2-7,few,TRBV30,TGTGCCTGGAAGGGATGGTCACAGGACTCCTACGAGCAGTACTTC,CAWKGWSQDSYEQYF
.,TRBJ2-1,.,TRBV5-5,TGTGCCAGCAGCTTATCAGTCGCCCTGCCAGGTAGCTCCTACAATGAGCAGTTCTTC,CASSLSVALPGSSYNEQFF
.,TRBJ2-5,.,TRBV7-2,TGTGCCAGCAGCTGGGATAGAAAGAGAGAGACCCAGTACTTC,CASSWDRKRETQYF
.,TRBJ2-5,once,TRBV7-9,TGTGCCAGCAGCTTAGATTGGACGGAGGCCCAGTACTTC,CASSLDWTEAQYF
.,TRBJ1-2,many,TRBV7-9,TGTGCCAGCGAAGGGTCTAACTATGGCTACACCTTC,CASEGSNYGYTF
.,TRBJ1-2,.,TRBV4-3,TGCGCCAGCAGCCAAGAAACCCTACCGGGGGACTATGGCTACACCTTC,CASSQETLPGDYGYTF
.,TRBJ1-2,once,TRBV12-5,TGTGCTAGTGGTTTGGTGGCCTTAGGCAGAGGGGACTATGGCTACACCTTC,CASGLVALGRGDYGYTF
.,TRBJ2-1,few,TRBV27,TGTGCCAGCACTCTTAGCGGCTCCTACAATGAGCAGTTCTTC,CASTLSGSYNEQFF
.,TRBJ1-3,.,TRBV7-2,TGTGCCAGCAGTTCGACTCCTGGAAACACCATATATTTT,CASSSTPGNTIYF
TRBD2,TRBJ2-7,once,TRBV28,TGTGCCAGCAGTTTCCCCCCGGGGGGATCCTACGAGCAGTACTTC,CASSFPPGGSYEQYF
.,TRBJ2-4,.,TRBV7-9,TGTGCCAGCAGCCCCACGGACATTCAGTACTTC,CASSPTDIQYF
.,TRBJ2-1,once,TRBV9,TGTGCCAGCAGCGTAACGGGACTCGCCGCCAATGAGCAGTTCTTC,CASSVTGLAANEQFF
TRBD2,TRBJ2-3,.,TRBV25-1,TGTGCCAGCAGGGGGGGACTAGCGGACCACTCCACAGATACGCAGTATTTT,CASRGGLADHSTDTQYF
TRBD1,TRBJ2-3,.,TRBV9,TGTGCCAGCAGCGTAGGTTTTAGGACAGGGTTTGACAGCACAGATACGCAGTATTTT,CASSVGFRTGFDSTDTQYF
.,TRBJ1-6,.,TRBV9,TGTGCCAGCAGCGTAGCTTCCGGACCGGGGCCCTACTCACCCCTCCACTTT,CASSVASGPGPYSPLHF
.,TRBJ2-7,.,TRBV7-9,TGTGCCAGCCAGGGGTCCCCGAATTACGAGCAGTACTTC,CASQGSPNYEQYF
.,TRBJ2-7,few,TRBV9,TGTGCCAGCAGCCACGGGACCTACGAGCAGTACTTC,CASSHGTYEQYF
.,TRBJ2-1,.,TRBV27,TGTGCCAGCAGTTTGTTGGGGTATGAGCAGTTCTTC,CASSLLGYEQFF
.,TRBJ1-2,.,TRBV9,TGTGCCAGCAGCGTAGGGATCGGGATTAACTATGGCTACACCTTC,CASSVGIGINYGYTF
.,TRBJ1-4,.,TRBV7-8,TGTGCCAGCAGCACGCGCCGGGGTCAAACTAATGAAAAACTGTTTTTT,CASSTRRGQTNEKLFF
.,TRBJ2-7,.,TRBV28,TGTGCCAGCAATCCCCGTAAGGAGAGGTACAGTAACGAGCAGTACTTC,CASNPRKERYSNEQYF
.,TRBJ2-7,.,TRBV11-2,TGTGCCAGCAGCTTAGGACAGACCTACGAGCAGTACTTC,CASSLGQTYEQYF
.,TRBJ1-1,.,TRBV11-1,TGTGCCAGCAGGCCCCAAAGTTTCAACACTGAAGCTTTCTTT,CASRPQSFNTEAFF
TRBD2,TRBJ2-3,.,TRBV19,TGTGCCAGTAGTTCGCTAGCGGGGGGAACAGATACGCAGTATTTT,CASSSLAGGTDTQYF
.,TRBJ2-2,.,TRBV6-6,TGTGCCAGCGCTCGAGGGAAATTGGGCACCGGGGAGCTGTTTTTT,CASARGKLGTGELFF
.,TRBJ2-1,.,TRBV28,TGTGCCAGCAGGGAAGGATGGACGGGGTACAATGAGCAGTTCTTC,CASREGWTGYNEQFF
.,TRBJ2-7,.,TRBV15,TGTGCCACCACGCCCGGACGGCCGTCCTACGAGCAGTACTTC,CATTPGRPSYEQYF
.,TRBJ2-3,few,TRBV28,TGTGCCAGCAGTTTTTCCGGGGCGGGGAGCACAGATACGCAGTATTTT,CASSFSGAGSTDTQYF
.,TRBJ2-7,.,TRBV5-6,TGTGCCAGCAGCTTCCGGGACGGGTCCTACGAGCAGTACTTC,CASSFRDGSYEQYF
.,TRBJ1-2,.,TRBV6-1,TGTGCCAGCAGTGAGGAAGTAATTCACTATGGCTACACCTTC,CASSEEVIHYGYTF
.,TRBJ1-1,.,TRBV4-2,TGTGCCAGCAGCCAACCCACGGACTCCGTTATGAACACTGAAGCTTTCTTT,CASSQPTDSVMNTEAFF
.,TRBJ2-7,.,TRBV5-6,TGTGCCAGCAGCCCAGGCGTACACTCCTACGAGCAGTACTTC,CASSPGVHSYEQYF
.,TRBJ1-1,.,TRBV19,TGTGCCAGTAGTACCTTATTGGGTAGACCGGGACACTTATCGAACACTGAAGCTTTCTTT,CASSTLLGRPGHLSNTEAFF
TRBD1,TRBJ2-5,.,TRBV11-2,TGTGCCAGCAGATCGACAGGGGCGTCGGAGACCCAGTACTTC,CASRSTGASETQYF
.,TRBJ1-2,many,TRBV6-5,TGTGCCAGCAGTTACTCGACGGACAGCTTTTATGGCTACACCTTC,CASSYSTDSFYGYTF
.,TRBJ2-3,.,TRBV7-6,TGTGCCAGCAGCCAAATAAACACTTTAGCAGATACGCAGTATTTT,CASSQINTLADTQYF
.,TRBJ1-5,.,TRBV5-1,TGCGCCAGCAGCTCCCGCGGGGGGGGGCCCCAGCATTTT,CASSSRGGGPQHF
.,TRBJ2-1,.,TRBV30,TGTGCCTGGAGGCGGCGGAATGAGCAGTTCTTC,CAWRRRNEQFF
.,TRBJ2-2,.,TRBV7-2,TGTGCCAGCAGCCTCCCTATCGGATTAGCAGCCGCCACCGGGGAGCTGTTTTTT,CASSLPIGLAAATGELFF
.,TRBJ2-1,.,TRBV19,TGTGCCAGTAGTACTACCTTTCTTAACAATGAGCAGTTCTTC,CASSTTFLNNEQFF
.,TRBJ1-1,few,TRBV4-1,TGCGCCAGCAGCCAAGATAAGGGGTTTCCTCTGGGAGCTTTCTTT,CASSQDKGFPLGAFF
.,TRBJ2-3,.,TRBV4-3,TGCGCCAGCAGCCTACTTGTCGGGGCGGATACGCAGTATTTT,CASSLLVGADTQYF
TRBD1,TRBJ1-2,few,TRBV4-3,TGCGCCAGCAGCCAAGATGGGGACAGGTTATCCTATGGCTACACCTTC,CASSQDGDRLSYGYTF
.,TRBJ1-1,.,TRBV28,TGTGCCAGCAGTTTATTCGTGGGAGGGGGGCGAGCTTTCTTT,CASSLFVGGGRAFF
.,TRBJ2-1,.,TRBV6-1,TGTGCCACCAAGGGATCGGTCTTC,CATKGSVF
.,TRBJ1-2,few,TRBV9,TGTGCCAGCAGCGGACGGGACGGACTCTATGGCTACACCTTC,CASSGRDGLYGYTF
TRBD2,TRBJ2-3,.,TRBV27,TGTGCCAGCAGGTGGACTAGCGGGACCACAGATACGCAGTATTTT,CASRWTSGTTDTQYF
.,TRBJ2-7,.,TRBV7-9,TGTGCCAGCAGCTTAGAGGGAGGCACCTACGAGCAGTACTTC,CASSLEGGTYEQYF
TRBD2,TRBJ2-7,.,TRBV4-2,TGTGCCAGCAGCCACCCACTAGCGGGAGGGCCCTCCTACGAGCAGTACTTC,CASSHPLAGGPSYEQYF